This is a list of T cell receptor beta chains from one sample in a study of cytomegalovirus exposure and HLA in healthy donors. Here immunoSEQ multiplex PCR was the method, and the copy in TCRdb shows in-frame clones only, minus some. The data show fewer than 180,000 clones, roughly 83% seen once. The sequencing sample was made of PBMCs. The receptors stem from a human donor in good health. Both conserved end residues are part of each CDR3. The D gene is left open where the match is weak. Expanded clones get a size class; other rows say once, few or many, or leave the size out.

V gene	J gene	clone size	D gene	CDR3 protein	CDR3 DNA
TRBV5-5	TRBJ1-5	-	-	CASSFDWSNQPQHF	TGTGCCAGCAGCTTCGACTGGAGCAATCAGCCCCAGCATTTT
TRBV7-2	TRBJ1-1	few	-	CASSLEAGRWMNTEAFF	TGTGCCAGCAGCTTAGAGGCAGGCCGGTGGATGAACACTGAAGCTTTCTTT
TRBV5-1	TRBJ1-4	-	-	CASRPGGAHINEKLFF	TGCGCCAGCAGGCCCGGAGGGGCACATATTAATGAAAAACTGTTTTTT
TRBV18	TRBJ2-7	-	TRBD1	CASSLTGGRDEQYF	TGTGCCAGCTCACTCACAGGGGGTCGGGACGAGCAGTACTTC
TRBV7-2	TRBJ2-3	-	-	CASSLDSGDTQYF	TGTGCCAGCAGCTTAGATTCCGGAGATACGCAGTATTTT
TRBV6-5	TRBJ2-4	-	-	CASSEELGRNIQYF	TGTGCCAGCAGCGAAGAACTAGGGAGAAACATTCAGTACTTC
TRBV13	TRBJ2-1	-	-	CASSLGVGEDFRYNEQFF	TGTGCCAGCAGCTTAGGCGTCGGGGAGGATTTTCGCTACAATGAGCAGTTCTTC
TRBV30	TRBJ2-1	-	-	CAWTPLVGTEQFF	TGTGCCTGGACCCCTCTCGTAGGGACAGAGCAGTTCTTC
TRBV19	TRBJ2-5	-	-	CASSIGRQETQYF	TGTGCCAGTAGTATAGGGAGGCAAGAGACCCAGTACTTC
TRBV5-6	TRBJ1-4	-	TRBD1	CASSRDRETEKLFF	TGTGCCAGCAGCCGGGACAGGGAAACTGAAAAACTGTTTTTT
TRBV28	TRBJ2-3	-	TRBD1	CASSGQGPLPDTQYF	TGTGCCAGCAGTGGACAGGGACCCCTTCCAGATACGCAGTATTTT
TRBV7-5	TRBJ1-5	-	-	CVRSPRVYSNQPQHF	TGTGTCAGAAGCCCCCGGGTTTATAGCAATCAGCCCCAGCATTTT
TRBV10-2	TRBJ2-7	-	TRBD2	CASSESYWGGSGTDEQYF	TGCGCCAGCAGTGAGTCTTACTGGGGAGGGTCAGGAACGGACGAGCAGTACTTC
TRBV19	TRBJ1-1	few	-	CASTVPGGTEAFF	TGTGCCAGTACCGTACCTGGGGGGACTGAAGCTTTCTTT
TRBV5-4	TRBJ2-3	-	-	CASSLGGSTDTQYF	TGTGCCAGCAGCTTGGGGGGCTCCACAGATACGCAGTATTTT
TRBV10-3	TRBJ1-5	few	-	CAISESGQQPQHF	TGTGCCATCAGTGAGTCCGGACAGCAGCCCCAGCATTTT
TRBV28	TRBJ2-7	-	TRBD2	CASSEKTGSAGTSGPSYEQYF	TGTGCCAGCAGTGAAAAGACAGGGTCCGCCGGGACTAGCGGACCCTCCTACGAGCAGTACTTC
TRBV5-1	TRBJ2-3	-	TRBD2	CASSGTSGRSVTDTQYF	TGCGCCAGCTCCGGGACTAGCGGGAGAAGTGTCACAGATACGCAGTATTTT
TRBV4-1	TRBJ2-1	-	-	CASSHLPPEAGADNEQFF	TGCGCCAGCAGCCACCTACCACCTGAGGCGGGGGCGGACAATGAGCAGTTCTTC
TRBV4-3	TRBJ2-1	-	TRBD1	CASSQDPQGAGWGEQFF	TGCGCCAGCAGCCAAGATCCACAGGGGGCCGGTTGGGGTGAGCAGTTCTTC
TRBV7-9	TRBJ2-7	-	-	CASSFQQGMREQYF	TGTGCCAGCAGTTTCCAGCAGGGAATGAGAGAGCAGTACTTC
TRBV7-2	TRBJ2-7	-	-	CASSSGPGISYEQYF	TGTGCCAGCAGCAGTGGACCGGGAATTTCCTACGAGCAGTACTTC
TRBV19	TRBJ2-3	-	TRBD2	CASSMAAGVEDTQYF	TGTGCCAGTAGTATGGCGGCGGGAGTGGAAGATACGCAGTATTTT